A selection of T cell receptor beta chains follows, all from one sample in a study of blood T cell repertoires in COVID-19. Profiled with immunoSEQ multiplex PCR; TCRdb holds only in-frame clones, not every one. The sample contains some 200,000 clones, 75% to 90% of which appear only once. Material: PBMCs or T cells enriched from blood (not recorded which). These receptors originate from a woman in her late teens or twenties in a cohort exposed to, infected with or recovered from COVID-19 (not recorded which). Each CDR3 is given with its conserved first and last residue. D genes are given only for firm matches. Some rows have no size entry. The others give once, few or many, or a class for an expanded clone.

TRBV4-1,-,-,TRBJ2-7,CASSQGSGRSYEQYF,TGCGCCAGCAGCCAAGGGTCAGGTAGGTCCTACGAGCAGTACTTC
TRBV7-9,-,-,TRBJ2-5,CASSLDPWGGPGQETQYF,TGTGCCAGCAGCTTAGACCCCTGGGGGGGCCCCGGACAAGAGACCCAGTACTTC
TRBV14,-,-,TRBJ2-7,CASSQPGGGNEQYF,TGTGCCAGCAGCCAACCTGGCGGCGGGAACGAGCAGTACTTC
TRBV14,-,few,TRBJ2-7,CASSQDAGTFHEQYF,TGTGCCAGCAGCCAGGACGCCGGGACATTCCACGAGCAGTACTTC
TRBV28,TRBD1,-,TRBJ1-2,CASSSGGADYGYTF,TGTGCCAGCAGTTCAGGGGGCGCCGACTATGGCTACACCTTC
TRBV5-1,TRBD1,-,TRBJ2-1,CASSLVIGQGEDNEQFF,TGCGCCAGCAGCTTGGTAATAGGACAGGGAGAGGACAATGAGCAGTTCTTC
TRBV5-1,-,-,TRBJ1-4,CASSLTTGSNEKLFF,TGCGCCAGCAGCTTGACTACGGGATCTAATGAAAAACTGTTTTTT
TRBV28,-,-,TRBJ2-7,CASSRVSDFYEQYF,TGTGCCAGCAGCCGGGTTAGTGATTTTTACGAGCAGTACTTC
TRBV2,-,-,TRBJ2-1,CASSELSEAGEQFF,TGTGCCAGCAGTGAACTATCCGAGGCAGGGGAGCAGTTCTTC
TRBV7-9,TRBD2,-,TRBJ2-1,CASSVPSGGLDEQFF,TGTGCCAGCAGCGTACCCAGCGGGGGGCTCGATGAGCAGTTCTTC
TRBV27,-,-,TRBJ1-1,CASSLRVMNTEAFF,TGTGCCAGCAGTTTGCGGGTTATGAACACTGAAGCTTTCTTT
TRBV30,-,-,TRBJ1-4,CASTGPGGKKLFF,TGTGCCTCGACCGGGCCTGGCGGGAAAAAACTGTTTTTT
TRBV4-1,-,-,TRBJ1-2,CASSQSNRENGYTF,TGCGCCAGCAGCCAGTCGAACAGGGAGAATGGCTACACCTTC
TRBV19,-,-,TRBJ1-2,CASSIGQKNYGYTF,TGTGCCAGTAGTATAGGTCAGAAAAACTATGGCTACACCTTC
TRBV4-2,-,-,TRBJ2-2,CASSQEWALNTGELFF,TGTGCCAGCAGCCAAGAGTGGGCCTTGAACACCGGGGAGCTGTTTTTT
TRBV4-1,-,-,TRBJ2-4,CASSHPPGVNIQYF,TGCGCCAGCAGCCATCCCCCCGGGGTAAACATTCAGTACTTC
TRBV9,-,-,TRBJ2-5,CASSWGQNGLETQYF,TGTGCCAGCAGCTGGGGGCAAAACGGCCTGGAGACCCAGTACTTC
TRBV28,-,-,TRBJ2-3,CASSFFRRREKGGRYTQYF,TGTGCCAGCAGTTTTTTTCGTCGGCGGGAGAAGGGGGGACGATATACGCAGTATTTT
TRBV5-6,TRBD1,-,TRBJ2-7,CASLKWAGGTEQYF,TGTGCCAGCTTAAAGTGGGCAGGGGGCACCGAGCAGTACTTC
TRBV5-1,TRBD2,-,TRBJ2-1,CASSPGTSGSFYNEQFF,TGCGCCAGCAGCCCCGGGACTAGCGGGAGTTTCTACAATGAGCAGTTCTTC
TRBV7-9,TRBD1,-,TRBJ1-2,CASSTGQGHGYTF,TGTGCCAGCAGTACAGGACAGGGACATGGCTACACCTTC
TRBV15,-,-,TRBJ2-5,CATALRLRQETQYF,TGTGCCACCGCACTTCGACTACGCCAAGAGACCCAGTACTTC
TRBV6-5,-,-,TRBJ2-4,CASSYSWEVKNIQYF,TGTGCCAGCAGTTACTCTTGGGAGGTCAAAAACATTCAGTACTTC
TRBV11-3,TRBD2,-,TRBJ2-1,CASSLGPLLAGNEQFF,TGTGCCAGCAGCTTAGGACCCCTTCTAGCGGGTAATGAGCAGTTCTTC
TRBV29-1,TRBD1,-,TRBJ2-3,CSVWDRGRADTQYF,TGCAGCGTTTGGGACAGGGGGCGCGCAGATACGCAGTATTTT
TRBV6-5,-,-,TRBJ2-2,CASSPGSFTGELFF,TGTGCCAGCAGCCCCGGTTCCTTCACCGGGGAGCTGTTTTTT
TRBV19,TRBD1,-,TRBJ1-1,CASSIDRDRAEAFF,TGTGCCAGTAGTATAGACCGGGACAGGGCTGAAGCTTTCTTT
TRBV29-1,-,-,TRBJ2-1,CSVDSYNEQFF,TGCAGCGTTGATTCGTACAATGAGCAGTTCTTC
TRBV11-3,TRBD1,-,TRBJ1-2,CASSPGQGNYGYTF,TGTGCCAGCAGCCCCGGACAGGGAAACTATGGCTACACCTTC
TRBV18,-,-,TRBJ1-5,CASSPGQAPTQPQHF,TGTGCCAGCTCACCAGGGCAGGCGCCTACTCAGCCCCAGCATTTT
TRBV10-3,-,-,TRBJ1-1,CAISEPRLQAAFF,TGTGCCATCAGTGAACCCCGCCTCCAGGCGGCTTTCTTT
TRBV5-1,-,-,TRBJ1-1,CASSLALNTEAFF,TGCGCCAGCAGCTTGGCCTTGAACACTGAAGCTTTCTTT
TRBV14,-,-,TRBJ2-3,CASSQLGVTDTQYF,TGTGCCAGCAGCCAGCTTGGAGTAACAGATACGCAGTATTTT